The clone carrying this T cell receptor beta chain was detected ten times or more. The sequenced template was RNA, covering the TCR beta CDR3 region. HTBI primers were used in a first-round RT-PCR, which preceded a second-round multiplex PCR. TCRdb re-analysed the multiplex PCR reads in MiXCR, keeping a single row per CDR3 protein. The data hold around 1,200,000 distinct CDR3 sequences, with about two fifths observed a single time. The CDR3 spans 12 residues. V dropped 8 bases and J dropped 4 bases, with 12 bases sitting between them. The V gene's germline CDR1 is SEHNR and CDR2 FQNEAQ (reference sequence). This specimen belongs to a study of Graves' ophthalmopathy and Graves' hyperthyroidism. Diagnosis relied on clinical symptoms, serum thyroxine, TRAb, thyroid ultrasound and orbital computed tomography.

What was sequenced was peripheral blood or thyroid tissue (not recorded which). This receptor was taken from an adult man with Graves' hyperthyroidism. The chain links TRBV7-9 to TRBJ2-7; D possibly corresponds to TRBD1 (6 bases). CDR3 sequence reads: CASGYRAYEQYF. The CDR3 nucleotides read TGTGCCAGCGGATACAGGGCATACGAGCAGTACTTC.